This TCR beta chain was observed in a study of T cells in Graves' hyperthyroidism and ophthalmopathy. V trimming: 3 bases; J trimming: 6 bases; junction bases outside the gene matches: 3. Germline V gene data show CDR1 as MNHEY and CDR2 as SVGAGI. The length of the CDR3 is 13 residues. Study-wide results and limits: Blood also contained most expanded thyroid clonotypes above 0.001.

Amplified TCR beta CDR3 regions derived from RNA transcripts. The HTBI primer set drove a first-round RT-PCR of the TCR CDR3. TCRdb re-called the multiplex PCR reads with MiXCR, one entry per CDR3 protein. The profile covers about 480,000 distinct CDR3 sequences, with approximately 15% appearing a single time and about a sixth taken by the ten largest. Diagnosis of hyperthyroidism was new in patients aged 18 to 65, and its duration was under 2 months. In its sample, this clonotype was seen many times. Its antigen is undetermined. Input material: blood. The chain couples TRBV6-5 to TRBJ1-2, with 8 bases that match TRBD1. This receptor was identified in a woman under 30 with Graves' hyperthyroidism. CDR3 DNA sequence: TGTGCCAGCAGTTATCAGGGGGCGGATGGCTACACCTTC. This encodes CASSYQGADGYTF.